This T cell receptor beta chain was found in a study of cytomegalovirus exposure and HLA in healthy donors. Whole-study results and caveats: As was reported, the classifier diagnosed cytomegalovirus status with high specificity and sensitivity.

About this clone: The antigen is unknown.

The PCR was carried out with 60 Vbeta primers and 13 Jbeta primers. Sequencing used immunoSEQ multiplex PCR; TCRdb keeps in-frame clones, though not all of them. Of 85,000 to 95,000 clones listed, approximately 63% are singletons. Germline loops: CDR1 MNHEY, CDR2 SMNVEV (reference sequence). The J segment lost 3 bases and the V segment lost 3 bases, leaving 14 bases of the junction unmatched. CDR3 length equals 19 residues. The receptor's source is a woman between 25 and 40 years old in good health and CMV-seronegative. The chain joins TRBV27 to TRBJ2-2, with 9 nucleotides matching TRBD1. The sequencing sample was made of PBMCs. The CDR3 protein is CASSLQRRGTGRHTGELFF. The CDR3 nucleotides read TGTGCCAGCAGTTTGCAGAGGCGGGGGACAGGGCGGCACACCGGGGAGCTGTTTTTT.